The rows below give T cell receptor beta chains drawn from one sample of a study of shared clonotypes between healthy human individuals. The assay was immunoSEQ multiplex PCR, and TCRdb's table has in-frame clones only and misses some. The profile shows some 2,100,000 clones, approximately 94% of them singletons. The sequencing input was naive CD4+ T cells sorted from blood. These receptors all stem from a man aged 18 to 30 in good health. The CDR3 runs from the conserved cysteine through the conserved F or W. The order of the fields is clone size, V gene, J gene, CDR3 length, D gene, CDR3 protein, CDR3 DNA. A D gene is named only where the DNA matches it firmly. Clone size, where shown, is once, few, many, or a class for clones that have expanded.

abundance: -; v_gene: TRBV5-6; j_gene: TRBJ1-4; len: 13; d_gene: -; CDR3aa: CASSPGGGEKLFF; CDR3nt: TGTGCCAGCAGCCCCGGAGGAGGTGAAAAACTGTTTTTT
abundance: -; v_gene: TRBV28; j_gene: TRBJ2-3; len: 14; d_gene: -; CDR3aa: CASSWDAHGRTQYF; CDR3nt: TGTGCCAGCAGCTGGGACGCCCACGGCAGGACGCAGTATTTT
abundance: -; v_gene: TRBV5-1; j_gene: TRBJ2-7; len: 15; d_gene: -; CDR3aa: CASSLSGREDYEQYF; CDR3nt: TGCGCCAGCAGCTTGTCAGGAAGGGAGGACTACGAGCAGTACTTC
abundance: -; v_gene: TRBV12-5; j_gene: TRBJ2-7; len: 13; d_gene: TRBD1; CDR3aa: CASGLATGYEQYF; CDR3nt: TGTGCTAGTGGTTTGGCGACAGGGTACGAGCAGTACTTC
abundance: -; v_gene: TRBV10-3; j_gene: TRBJ1-2; len: 17; d_gene: TRBD1; CDR3aa: CAISGIQGGDRDYGYTF; CDR3nt: TGTGCCATCAGTGGGATCCAGGGCGGAGACAGGGACTATGGCTACACCTTC
abundance: -; v_gene: TRBV14; j_gene: TRBJ2-7; len: 15; d_gene: -; CDR3aa: CASSLLGGAGYEQYF; CDR3nt: TGTGCCAGCAGCCTCCTCGGAGGGGCGGGCTACGAGCAGTACTTC
abundance: -; v_gene: TRBV5-4; j_gene: TRBJ2-3; len: 16; d_gene: TRBD2; CDR3aa: CASSPLAGGSTDTQYF; CDR3nt: TGTGCCAGCAGCCCCTTAGCGGGGGGGAGCACAGATACGCAGTATTTT
abundance: -; v_gene: TRBV5-8; j_gene: TRBJ1-5; len: 13; d_gene: -; CDR3aa: CASSLGAGQPQHF; CDR3nt: TGTGCCAGCAGCTTGGGAGCCGGGCAGCCCCAGCATTTT
abundance: -; v_gene: TRBV10-3; j_gene: TRBJ1-2; len: 12; d_gene: -; CDR3aa: CATATGNYGYTF; CDR3nt: TGTGCCACTGCGACAGGAAACTATGGCTACACCTTC
abundance: -; v_gene: TRBV2; j_gene: TRBJ1-2; len: 13; d_gene: -; CDR3aa: CASSPQTNYGYTF; CDR3nt: TGTGCCAGCAGTCCGCAGACTAACTATGGCTACACCTTC
abundance: -; v_gene: TRBV5-1; j_gene: TRBJ1-1; len: 16; d_gene: TRBD1; CDR3aa: CASSPGTGSPNTEAFF; CDR3nt: TGCGCCAGCAGCCCTGGGACAGGAAGCCCGAACACTGAAGCTTTCTTT
abundance: -; v_gene: TRBV5-1; j_gene: TRBJ2-4; len: 14; d_gene: TRBD2; CDR3aa: CASSLEREGNIQYF; CDR3nt: TGCGCCAGCAGCTTGGAGAGGGAGGGGAACATTCAGTACTTC
abundance: -; v_gene: TRBV4-3; j_gene: TRBJ2-1; len: 13; d_gene: -; CDR3aa: CASSHPESVEQFF; CDR3nt: TGCGCCAGCAGCCACCCCGAATCCGTTGAGCAGTTCTTC
abundance: -; v_gene: TRBV9; j_gene: TRBJ1-1; len: 16; d_gene: -; CDR3aa: CASSVLTSGLHPEAFF; CDR3nt: TGTGCCAGCAGCGTCTTGACCTCCGGCCTCCATCCTGAAGCTTTCTTT
abundance: -; v_gene: TRBV6-6; j_gene: TRBJ2-1; len: 16; d_gene: TRBD2; CDR3aa: CASSYAGLAIYNEQFF; CDR3nt: TGTGCCAGCAGTTACGCCGGACTAGCGATCTACAATGAGCAGTTCTTC
abundance: -; v_gene: TRBV6-1; j_gene: TRBJ2-3; len: 13; d_gene: -; CDR3aa: CASSVGQTDTQYF; CDR3nt: TGTGCCAGCAGTGTAGGACAGACAGATACGCAGTATTTT
abundance: -; v_gene: TRBV7-9; j_gene: TRBJ2-5; len: 14; d_gene: -; CDR3aa: CASSLAGGTETQYF; CDR3nt: TGTGCCAGCAGCTTAGCGGGGGGCACAGAGACCCAGTACTTC
abundance: -; v_gene: TRBV29-1; j_gene: TRBJ2-1; len: 14; d_gene: -; CDR3aa: CSVEGQAWYNEQFF; CDR3nt: TGCAGCGTTGAGGGCCAGGCGTGGTACAATGAGCAGTTCTTC
abundance: -; v_gene: TRBV30; j_gene: TRBJ2-1; len: 13; d_gene: -; CDR3aa: CAWGGQLYNEQFF; CDR3nt: TGTGCCTGGGGGGGACAACTCTACAATGAGCAGTTCTTC
abundance: -; v_gene: TRBV6-1; j_gene: TRBJ2-5; len: 17; d_gene: -; CDR3aa: CASSEVRGQVKWETQYF; CDR3nt: TGTGCCAGCAGTGAAGTCAGGGGCCAGGTGAAATGGGAGACCCAGTACTTC
abundance: -; v_gene: TRBV10-3; j_gene: TRBJ2-1; len: 12; d_gene: -; CDR3aa: CAITPESHEQFF; CDR3nt: TGTGCCATCACCCCAGAATCCCATGAGCAGTTCTTC
abundance: -; v_gene: TRBV19; j_gene: TRBJ1-2; len: 13; d_gene: -; CDR3aa: CASSPGDNYGYTF; CDR3nt: TGTGCCAGTAGTCCGGGGGATAACTATGGCTACACCTTC
abundance: -; v_gene: TRBV27; j_gene: TRBJ2-7; len: 15; d_gene: -; CDR3aa: CASRMGLGGSYEQYF; CDR3nt: TGTGCCAGCAGGATGGGGTTAGGCGGTTCCTACGAGCAGTACTTC
abundance: few; v_gene: TRBV20-1; j_gene: TRBJ1-1; len: 11; d_gene: TRBD1; CDR3aa: CSALDRGKAFF; CDR3nt: TGCAGTGCTTTAGACAGGGGGAAAGCTTTCTTT
abundance: -; v_gene: TRBV5-4; j_gene: TRBJ2-7; len: 16; d_gene: TRBD1; CDR3aa: CASSLSGRTGPYEQYF; CDR3nt: TGTGCCAGCAGCTTGTCGGGTCGGACAGGACCCTACGAGCAGTACTTC
abundance: -; v_gene: TRBV25-1; j_gene: TRBJ1-1; len: 15; d_gene: TRBD1; CDR3aa: CASQEFGQGNTEAFF; CDR3nt: TGTGCCAGCCAAGAATTTGGACAGGGGAACACTGAAGCTTTCTTT
abundance: -; v_gene: TRBV5-1; j_gene: TRBJ2-5; len: 16; d_gene: TRBD2; CDR3aa: CASSLVLAGAQETQYF; CDR3nt: TGCGCCAGCAGCTTGGTACTAGCGGGAGCCCAAGAGACCCAGTACTTC
abundance: -; v_gene: TRBV4-3; j_gene: TRBJ2-3; len: 16; d_gene: TRBD2; CDR3aa: CASSFGTSGGTDTQYF; CDR3nt: TGCGCCAGCAGCTTCGGGACTAGCGGGGGCACAGATACGCAGTATTTT
abundance: -; v_gene: TRBV18; j_gene: TRBJ2-5; len: 16; d_gene: TRBD1; CDR3aa: CASSPWTGGGGETQYF; CDR3nt: TGTGCCAGCTCACCTTGGACAGGGGGCGGAGGAGAGACCCAGTACTTC
abundance: -; v_gene: TRBV25-1; j_gene: TRBJ1-6; len: 15; d_gene: TRBD1; CDR3aa: CASSSRGTAGSPLHF; CDR3nt: TGTGCCAGCAGTTCACGGGGGACAGCGGGTTCACCCCTCCACTTT
abundance: -; v_gene: TRBV5-1; j_gene: TRBJ1-3; len: 16; d_gene: -; CDR3aa: CASSRFLTDSGNTIYF; CDR3nt: TGCGCCAGCAGCCGATTCTTGACAGACTCTGGAAACACCATATATTTT